The 19 T cell receptor beta chains presented below share a single source sample, sequenced in a study of CD8+ T cells in alopecia areata. Extraction of RNA preceded its reverse transcription into cDNA, which served as the sequencing template. Repertoires were generated with immunoSEQ multiplex PCR, while TCRdb's copy carries only in-frame clones and drops some. The table shows about 150,000 clones, with about three fifths occurring only once. The sample taken for sequencing was CD4+ T cells sorted from blood. The receptors shown here come from a human donor in good health.

The chain joins TRBV30 to TRBJ2-7, with TRBD2 identical over 8 bases. The V gene's germline CDR1 is GTSNPN and CDR2 SVGIG (reference sequence). Trimming cost V 7 bases and J 0 bases; bases outside gene matches: 5. The CDR3 totals 13 residues. CDR3 sequence (DNA): TGTGCCTCGGAGCGGGAGAGCTCCTACGAGCAGTACTTC. Residues: CASERESSYEQYF.

In this sample, this clone turned up a few times. The rearrangement links TRBV10-3 to TRBJ2-1; TRBD1 is a possible D gene (6 bases). This CDR3 region has 15 residues. Germline CDR1 is ENHRY and CDR2 is SYGVKD. The ends were cut back, 4 bases at V and 2 bases at J, with 12 bases in the middle. CDR3 region: CAISGDGTPYNEQFF. The CDR3 nucleotides read TGTGCCATCAGTGGAGACGGGACACCCTACAATGAGCAGTTCTTC.

This rearrangement joins TRBV9 to TRBJ2-1; D is ambiguous. CDR1 is SGDLS, CDR2 YYNGEE, per germline. This CDR3 region has 11 residues. V lost 4 bases and J 6 bases, leaving 5 bases between the germline ends. The CDR3 DNA reads as TGTGCCAGCAGCACCACCAATGAGCAGTTCTTC. Its protein is CASSTTNEQFF. The variable domain in full, completed from reference TRBV9 and TRBJ2-1, reads DSGVTQTPKHLITATGQRVTLRCSPRSGDLSVYWYQQSLDQGLQFLIQYYNGEERAKGNILERFSAQQFPDLHSELNLSSLELGDSALYFCASSTTNEQFFGPGTRLTVL.

This rearrangement joins TRBV30 to TRBJ2-3; D gene ambiguous. From germline, CDR1 is GTSNPN and CDR2 SVGIG (reference sequence). CDR3 length: 12 amino acids. The V end was cut by 3 bases, the J end by 3 bases, with 7 bases between. CDR3 in DNA: TGTGCCTGGAGCATGCTTACAGATACGCAGTATTTT. This gives the protein CAWSMLTDTQYF.

This clone was picked up many times. The chain has TRBV2 and TRBJ2-3; no clear D. Germline V gives CDR1 SNHLY, CDR2 FYNNEI. Trimming shortened V by 3 bases and J by 3 bases, and 10 bases separated the two germline ends. The CDR3 covers 14 residues. CDR3 nucleotides: TGTGCCAGCAGTGACATTCTGGGGACAGATACGCAGTATTTT. Its translation is CASSDILGTDTQYF.

The rearrangement joins TRBV5-1 to TRBJ1-2; D is unresolved. This CDR3 spans 14 amino acids. CDR1 is SGHRS, CDR2 YFSETQ, per germline. The ends were cut back, 0 bases at V and 3 bases at J, with 9 bases in the middle. Written as DNA, the CDR3 is TGCGCCAGCAGCTTGGCCGGGGAGGACTATGGCTACACCTTC. Its translation is CASSLAGEDYGYTF.

This clone occurred a few times. The junction departs from the called germline gene at one end, perhaps through a read error. The chain employs TRBV6-6 and TRBJ1-1; D remains unclear. This CDR3 is built from 12 residues. The germline V gene encodes CDR1 MNHNY and CDR2 SVGAGI (reference sequence). CDR3 in amino acids: CASGLWNAEAFF. The CDR3 bases are TGTGCCAGCGGCCTCTGGAACGCTGAAGCTTTCTTT.

This rearrangement joins TRBV29-1 to TRBJ2-7, with 8 nucleotides matching TRBD1. V dropped 5 bases and J dropped 0; count of bases not matched to a gene: 3. Germline V gene lookup returns CDR1 SQVTM and CDR2 ANQGSEA. The CDR3 totals 13 residues. For the CDR3, the DNA is TGCAGCGTTACAGGGGGAGACTCCTACGAGCAGTACTTC. Residues: CSVTGGDSYEQYF.

The rearrangement links TRBV28 to TRBJ1-5, with D tentatively TRBD1 (5 bases). In germline, CDR1 is MDHEN, CDR2 SYDVKM. The V end lost 10 bases, the J end lost 6 bases, and 16 bases lay between the germline ends. The CDR3 extends over 13 amino acids. Written as DNA, the CDR3 is TGTGCCACCAAAGGGACTCATCCTCAGCCCCAGCATTTT. This sequence encodes CATKGTHPQPQHF.

This chain connects TRBV2 to TRBJ2-5; D remains ambiguous. V lost 6 bases and J 5 bases, leaving 19 bases between the germline ends. Germline V lookup: CDR1 SNHLY, CDR2 FYNNEI. This CDR3 is built from 15 residues. The CDR3 region is CASRPDLERRETQYF. The CDR3 DNA follows: TGTGCCAGCAGGCCAGATCTAGAGCGAAGGGAGACCCAGTACTTC.

This clone was detected ten times or more. The chain carries TRBV6-5 and TRBJ1-5, with D tentatively TRBD1 (5 bases). The CDR3 contains 15 residues. Trimming removed 6 bases at V and 7 bases at J, with 19 bases between. In germline, CDR1 is MNHEY, CDR2 SVGAGI. CDR3 sequence: CASSLRRVRGQPQHF. DNA for the CDR3: TGTGCCAGCAGCCTCCGCAGGGTGAGAGGACAGCCCCAGCATTTT.

The V and J genes are TRBV5-1 and TRBJ1-4; D is unclear. Trimming shortened V by 0 bases and J by 6 bases, and 3 bases separated the two germline ends. The CDR3 runs to 12 residues. CDR1 is SGHRS, CDR2 YFSETQ, per germline. The CDR3 loop reads CASSLEYEKLFF. CDR3 nucleotides: TGCGCCAGCAGCTTGGAGTATGAAAAACTGTTTTTT.

The CDR3 nucleotides read TGTGCCAGCAGTGCAGATACGCAGTATTTT. Protein: CASSADTQYF. The chain has TRBV2 and TRBJ2-3; D remains unclear. The CDR3 loop spans 10 amino acids. Germline lookup yields CDR1 SNHLY and CDR2 FYNNEI. V was cut by 4 bases and J by 4 bases, with 0 bases left in between. The full variable domain, with the rest looked up from reference TRBV2 and TRBJ2-3, is EPEVTQTPSHQVTQMGQEVILRCVPISNHLYFYWYRQILGQKVEFLVSFYNNEISEKSEIFDDQFSVERPDGSNFTLKIRSTKLEDSAMYFCASSADTQYFGPGTRLTVL.

This clone occurred a few times. V gene TRBV5-5 combines with J gene TRBJ1-2, with 8 bases that match TRBD1. The germline CDR1 and CDR2 sequences are SGHKS and YYEKEE (reference sequence). This CDR3 has 15 amino acids. V gave up 0 bases and J gave up 5 bases; unmatched junction bases: 6. The CDR3 DNA sequence: TGTGCCAGCAGCTTGGCGACAGGGGTGTCATATGGCTACACCTTC. It translates to CASSLATGVSYGYTF.

The genes are TRBV4-1 and TRBJ2-7, with D possibly TRBD2 on 6 matching bases. Between the trimmed V and J ends, which lost 4 bases and 3 bases, there was a span of 19 bases. In germline, CDR1 is MGHRA, CDR2 YSYEKL. The CDR3 spans 16 residues. Written as DNA, the CDR3 is TGCGCCAGCAGCCCCCAGGTCGCAGGGACTCACTACGAGCAGTACTTC. This translates into CASSPQVAGTHYEQYF.

The J gene is TRBJ2-2, the V gene TRBV5-1; a weak D match, TRBD1 (5 bases). Looked up from germline, CDR1 is SGHRS and CDR2 is YFSETQ. The length of the CDR3 is 16 residues. Trimming shortened V by 4 bases and J by 2 bases, and 15 bases separated the two germline ends. CDR3 region: CASSGHPNPNTGELFF. CDR3 DNA: TGCGCCAGCAGCGGACATCCCAACCCTAACACCGGGGAGCTGTTTTTT.

There are a few counts of this clone. The chain is built from TRBV19 and TRBJ2-7; possibly TRBD1 for D (5 bases). The germline gives CDR1 LNHDA, CDR2 SQIVND (reference sequence). The CDR3 runs to 13 residues. V gave up 3 bases and J gave up 4 bases, with 10 bases separating them. CDR3 in DNA: TGTGCCAGTAGTATTCAGGACAATTACGAGCAGTACTTC. Translating gives CASSIQDNYEQYF.

The chain carries TRBV2 and TRBJ2-6; D uncertain. Per the germline V gene, CDR1 is SNHLY and CDR2 is FYNNEI. Trimming stripped 6 bases from V and 0 bases from J, with 9 bases between. The CDR3 sequence is 15 residues long. The CDR3 DNA reads as TGTGCCAGCAGGCGTGAGAGCTCTGGGGCCAACGTCCTGACTTTC. As protein: CASRRESSGANVLTF.

The chain has TRBV2 and TRBJ1-5; D remains ambiguous. The CDR3 loop spans 13 amino acids. Germline CDR1 reads SNHLY; CDR2 reads FYNNEI. V lost 2 bases and J 2 bases, leaving 4 bases between the germline ends. The chain's CDR3 is CASSESGNQPQHF. The CDR3 region has the DNA TGTGCCAGCAGTGAATCTGGCAATCAGCCCCAGCATTTT.